These 19 T cell receptor beta chains originate from one sample sequenced in a study of T-cell memory formation after mild COVID-19. TCRdb ran MiXCR on the 5' RACE reads and lists one entry per CDR3 protein. The profile covers 150,000 to 200,000 distinct CDR3 sequences, with about 14% appearing a single time and approximately 14% taken by the ten largest. Sequencing was done on a sample of PBMCs or a T cell subset sorted from them (not recorded which). The receptor source for this set is an adult woman who had mild COVID-19 (a few samples of this study predate the infection). Cell type and time point are not known.

The rearrangement links TRBV7-3 to TRBJ2-5, with a possible D match to TRBD2 (6 bases). The CDR3 runs to 15 residues. The germline V gene encodes CDR1 SGHTA and CDR2 FQGTGA. The V gene lost 8 bases and the J gene lost 7 bases, with 23 bases spanning the gap. The CDR3 loop reads CASQLTGGGGGTQYF. As DNA, the CDR3 is TGTGCCAGCCAACTGACCGGGGGAGGAGGAGGGACCCAGTACTTC. The variable domain in full, completed from reference TRBV7-3 and TRBJ2-5, reads GAGVSQTPSNKVTEKGKYVELRCDPISGHTALYWYRQSLGQGPEFLIYFQGTGAADDSGLPNDRFFAVRPEGSVSTLKIQRTERGDSAVYLCASQLTGGGGGTQYFGPGTRLLVL.

V usage is TRBV5-1 and J usage is TRBJ1-1; maybe TRBD1 (5 bases). The V end lost 1 base, the J end lost 0 bases, and 16 bases lay between the germline ends. Germline values: CDR1 SGHRS, CDR2 YFSETQ. This CDR3 contains 17 residues. In DNA form, the CDR3 reads TGCGCCAGCAGCTTGAAGTTTATTGAGGGGATGAACACTGAAGCTTTCTTT. Protein sequence: CASSLKFIEGMNTEAFF.

The chain combines TRBV9 with TRBJ1-2; tentative D call: TRBD1 (5 bases). The CDR3 spans 19 residues. The germline V gene encodes CDR1 SGDLS and CDR2 YYNGEE. V lost 0 bases and J 4 bases, leaving 25 bases between the germline ends. The CDR3 DNA reads as TGTGCCAGCAGCGTAGCACCATTAGGATTTCAGGGAAATGGCTATGGCTACACCTTC. It specifies CASSVAPLGFQGNGYGYTF.

V gene TRBV7-3 combines with J gene TRBJ2-7; possibly TRBD1 or TRBD2 for D (5 bases each). The ends were cut back, 8 bases at V and 3 bases at J, with 20 bases in the middle. CDR1 SGHTA and CDR2 FQGTGA come from the germline V gene. The CDR3 extends over 15 amino acids. The CDR3 protein is CASQLTGQPCYEQYF. DNA for the CDR3: TGTGCCAGCCAGCTTACGGGGCAGCCATGCTACGAGCAGTACTTC.

The chain joins TRBV7-9 to TRBJ2-2; D call uncertain. This CDR3 is built from 12 residues. The germline V and J ends were trimmed by 4 bases and 6 bases, with 6 bases remaining between them. Germline CDR1 SEHNR, CDR2 FQNEAQ (reference sequence). CDR3 sequence reads: CASSSISGELFF. The CDR3 DNA reads TGTGCCAGCAGCTCCATTTCCGGGGAGCTGTTTTTT.

This clonotype was counted a few times. The chain recombines TRBV7-8 with TRBJ2-7; 11 bases agree with TRBD2. This CDR3 comprises 20 residues. Germline trimming cut 4 bases from V and 0 bases from J; bases unmatched to any gene: 17. The germline gives CDR1 SGHVS, CDR2 FQNEAQ. The CDR3 nucleotides are TGTGCCAGCAGCTCCAGACTAGCGGGATGGGTAGTAGAAAACTCCTACGAGCAGTACTTC. This translates into CASSSRLAGWVVENSYEQYF.

V is TRBV6-1 and J is TRBJ2-7; 11 positions match TRBD1. The V and J ends lost 3 bases and 6 bases, in that order; junction bases with no gene match: 7. The CDR3 contains 15 residues. Germline V gives CDR1 MNHNS, CDR2 SASEGT. The chain's CDR3 is CASSDFGQGAGEQYF. The CDR3 DNA reads TGTGCCAGCAGTGATTTTGGACAGGGGGCCGGCGAGCAGTACTTC.

This clonotype appeared a single time. The chain carries TRBV5-8 and TRBJ2-5; D is uncertain. V was cut by 0 bases and J by 2 bases, with 8 bases left in between. Germline CDR1 SGHTS, CDR2 YDEGEE. The CDR3 spans 14 residues. In DNA form, the CDR3 reads TGTGCCAGCAGCTTGGGGGTCGGACAAGAGACCCAGTACTTC. It specifies CASSLGVGQETQYF.

The chain is built from TRBV5-1 and TRBJ2-3, with no clear D. The CDR3 is made up of 15 amino acids. Trimming took off 0 bases at V and 1 base at J, with 9 bases between the two ends. Germline CDR1 SGHRS, CDR2 YFSETQ. The CDR3 sequence is CASSLGRSGTDTQYF. For the CDR3, the DNA is TGCGCCAGCAGCTTGGGGAGAAGCGGCACAGATACGCAGTATTTT.

The chain has TRBV30 and TRBJ2-1; the D gene is possibly TRBD2 (5 bases). CDR1 is GTSNPN and CDR2 is SVGIG in the germline V gene (reference sequence). The CDR3 runs to 13 residues. V dropped 1 base and J dropped 9 bases, with 13 bases sitting between them. This chain's CDR3 is CAWSASSLGEQFF. The DNA for the CDR3 is TGTGCCTGGAGTGCATCTAGCCTTGGTGAGCAGTTCTTC.

The chain employs TRBV5-1 and TRBJ2-2; 11 nucleotides match TRBD1. Germline V gene lookup returns CDR1 SGHRS and CDR2 YFSETQ. The CDR3 covers 18 residues. The V gene end was trimmed by 4 bases and the J gene end by 0 bases; junction bases not matched to a gene: 8. CDR3 nucleotide sequence: TGCGCCAGCAGCCGCGGGACAGGGGGTACCTCGAACACCGGGGAGCTGTTTTTT. It specifies CASSRGTGGTSNTGELFF.

This clonotype occurred a few times. The chain is built from TRBV3-1 and TRBJ2-7, with a weak D call TRBD2 (6 bases). This CDR3 is 13 amino acids long. Deletions cut 4 bases from V and 3 bases from J, with 10 bases between. The germline V gene encodes CDR1 LGHDT and CDR2 YNNKEL (reference sequence). The CDR3 reads CASSLTGVYEQYF. Here the CDR3 DNA reads TGTGCCAGCAGCCTGACGGGGGTCTACGAGCAGTACTTC.

In this sample, this clonotype turned up a few times. The chain joins TRBV7-9 to TRBJ2-1; TRBD2 is a possible D gene (5 bases). Germline CDR1 and CDR2: SEHNR and FQNEAQ (reference sequence). Trimming cost V 5 bases and J 0 bases, with 20 bases left between them. This CDR3 region has 18 residues. The DNA for the CDR3 is TGTGCCAGCAGCCCCAAAACCCCGACTATCCGCTCCTACAATGAGCAGTTCTTC. This gives the protein CASSPKTPTIRSYNEQFF. The full variable domain, completed using reference TRBV7-9 and TRBJ2-1, is DTGVSQNPRHKITKRGQNVTFRCDPISEHNRLYWYRQTLGQGPEFLTYFQNEAQLEKSRLLSDRFSAERPKGSFSTLEIQRTEQGDSAMYLCASSPKTPTIRSYNEQFFGPGTRLTVL.

J is TRBJ2-2 and V is TRBV12-3 or TRBV12-4, with D unresolved. This CDR3 is 12 amino acids long. The germline V and J ends were trimmed by 2 bases and 6 bases, with 4 bases remaining between them. The CDR3: CASSLWAGELFF. The CDR3 nucleotides are TGTGCCAGCAGTTTATGGGCCGGGGAGCTGTTTTTT.

The chain employs TRBV15 and TRBJ2-7; 11 nucleotides match TRBD1. After removal of 4 bases from V and 6 bases from J, the junction contained 5 bases not matched to a gene. Looked up from germline, CDR1 is LNHNV and CDR2 is YYDKDF (reference sequence). The CDR3 loop spans 14 amino acids. The CDR3 is CATSTDRGLSEQYF. The CDR3 nucleotides are TGTGCCACCAGCACGGACAGGGGGCTAAGCGAGCAGTACTTC. Together with reference TRBV15 and TRBJ2-7, the CDR3 gives the full variable domain: DAMVIQNPRYQVTQFGKPVTLSCSQTLNHNVMYWYQQKSSQAPKLLFHYYDKDFNNEADTPDNFQSRRPNTSFCFLDIRSPGLGDTAMYLCATSTDRGLSEQYFGPGTRLTVT.

This clonotype was seen a few times. The rearrangement links TRBV6-5 to TRBJ2-5; tentative D call: TRBD2 (5 bases). The CDR3 runs 17 residues. The germline V and J ends were trimmed by 0 bases and 3 bases, with 17 bases remaining between them. Germline V lookup: CDR1 MNHEY, CDR2 SVGAGI. The CDR3 nucleotides read TGTGCCAGCAGTTACTCTAGGCCGTATATCGGGGAAGAGACCCAGTACTTC. Amino acid sequence: CASSYSRPYIGEETQYF.

This clonotype was seen a handful of times. The chain employs TRBV21-1 and TRBJ2-7; the table's D call of TRBD1 was not tested on the DNA. TRBV21-1 is designated a pseudogene. The CDR3 runs to 20 residues. In DNA form, the CDR3 reads TGTGCCAGCAGTGAGGGTGGACCGGGCGAAGATCTCGGGAGCTCCTACGAGCAGTACTTC. Translated, it gives CASSEGGPGEDLGSSYEQYF.

V gene TRBV24-1 combines with J gene TRBJ2-1; 8 bases fit TRBD2. Germline trimming cut 1 base from V and 0 bases from J; bases unmatched to any gene: 7. The CDR3 loop spans 18 amino acids. Germline assignment: CDR1 KGHDR and CDR2 SFDVKD. The CDR3 reads CATSDFRASGPSYNEQFF. The CDR3 DNA sequence: TGTGCCACCAGTGATTTTAGGGCTAGCGGGCCCTCCTACAATGAGCAGTTCTTC.

J is TRBJ2-4 and V is TRBV3-1; D is uncertain. The V and J ends lost 0 bases and 1 base respectively, with 10 bases between them. Per the germline V gene, CDR1 is LGHDT and CDR2 is YNNKEL (reference sequence). This CDR3 is 16 amino acids long. The chain's CDR3 is CASSQETLHAKNIQYF. The CDR3 bases are TGTGCCAGCAGCCAAGAAACCTTGCACGCCAAAAACATTCAGTACTTC.